This T cell receptor beta chain was obtained from a study of identical twins. The CDR3 sequence is 17 residues long. With V trimmed by 4 bases and J by 6 bases, 9 bases remained unmatched. Germline CDR1 is SEHNR and CDR2 is FQNEAQ (reference sequence). TCRdb redid the calling of the 5' RACE reads with MiXCR, one entry per CDR3 protein. Here the sample spans 1,800,000 or so distinct CDR3 sequences, about 30% being singletons. This clonotype was detected a few times. The rearrangement joins TRBV7-9 to TRBJ2-3; 14 bases fit TRBD2. The source of this sequence is a newborn girl in good health. Sample: cord blood. The CDR3 spells CASSYGLAGGIRDTQYF. CDR3 bases: TGTGCCAGCAGCTACGGACTAGCGGGAGGCATCAGGGATACGCAGTATTTT.